This TCR beta chain was identified during a study of cytomegalovirus exposure and HLA in healthy donors. Study conclusions and caveats: Prediction of most subjects' HLA-A and HLA-B alleles by TCR beta sequences was reportedly accurate. Sequencing had likely introduced a cluster of highly shared sequence variants as an artifact.

This clone occurred a few times. What it recognizes is unknown. CDR1 is MDHEN, CDR2 SYDVKM, per germline. Unmatched junction bases numbered 7, after V lost 7 bases and J lost 5 bases. The CDR3 runs 15 residues. Primers for the PCR totalled 60 Vbeta and 13 Jbeta. TCRdb's table, derived via immunoSEQ multiplex PCR, lists solely in-frame clones and lacks some. Of about 130,000 clones listed, over 9.5% were seen once; the top ten hold 4.5% to 5%. The clonotype comes from a woman aged 18-30 years in good health and CMV-seropositive. The chain has TRBV28 and TRBJ2-3, with 12 bases lining up with TRBD2. Sequencing was performed on PBMCs. Here the CDR3 DNA reads TGTGCCAGCACCCAAGGGGGACTAGCGGGAGATACGCAGTATTTT. Translating gives CASTQGGLAGDTQYF.